This T cell receptor (beta chain) was found in a study of response to subunit inactivated influenza vaccine. Findings and caveats of the study: Few additional T cells are recruited per seasonal influenza vaccination, authors suggested.

On this clonotype itself: Its antigen is not identified.

TCRdb re-derived calls from the RT-PCR reads in MiXCR, one entry per CDR3 protein. The data contain around 750,000 distinct CDR3 sequences, 21% of them seen just once; the ten biggest clones take up roughly 10%. This CDR3 comprises 16 residues. V lost 4 bases and J 5 bases, leaving 18 bases between the germline ends. Germline V gives CDR1 SGHVS, CDR2 FQNEAQ. The TCR comes from a man aged 50-59 years who received an inactivated influenza vaccine. The chain employs TRBV7-8 and TRBJ2-1; a weak D match, TRBD2 (5 bases). The input for sequencing was PBMCs from blood, taken 4 to 6 days after vaccination. CDR3 in DNA: TGTGCCAGCAGCTCGTCGGGAAGCCTGATCCACAATGAGCAGTTCTTC. Protein sequence: CASSSSGSLIHNEQFF.